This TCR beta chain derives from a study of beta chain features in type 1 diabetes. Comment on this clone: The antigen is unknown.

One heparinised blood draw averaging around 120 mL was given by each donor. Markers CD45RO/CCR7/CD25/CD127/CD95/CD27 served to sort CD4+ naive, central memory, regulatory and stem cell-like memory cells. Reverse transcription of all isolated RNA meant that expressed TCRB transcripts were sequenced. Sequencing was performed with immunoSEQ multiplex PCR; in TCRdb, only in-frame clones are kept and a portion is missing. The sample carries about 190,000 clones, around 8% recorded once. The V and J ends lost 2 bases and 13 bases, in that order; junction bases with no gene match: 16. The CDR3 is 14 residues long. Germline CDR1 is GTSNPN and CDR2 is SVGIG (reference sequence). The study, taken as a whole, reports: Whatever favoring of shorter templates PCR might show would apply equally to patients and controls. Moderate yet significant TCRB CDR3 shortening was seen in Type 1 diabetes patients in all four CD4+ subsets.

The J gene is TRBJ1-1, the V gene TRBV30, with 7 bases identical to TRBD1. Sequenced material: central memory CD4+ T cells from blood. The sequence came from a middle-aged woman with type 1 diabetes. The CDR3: CAWSKRQGGSSGFF. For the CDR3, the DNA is TGTGCCTGGAGTAAGAGACAGGGAGGTTCATCGGGTTTCTTT.